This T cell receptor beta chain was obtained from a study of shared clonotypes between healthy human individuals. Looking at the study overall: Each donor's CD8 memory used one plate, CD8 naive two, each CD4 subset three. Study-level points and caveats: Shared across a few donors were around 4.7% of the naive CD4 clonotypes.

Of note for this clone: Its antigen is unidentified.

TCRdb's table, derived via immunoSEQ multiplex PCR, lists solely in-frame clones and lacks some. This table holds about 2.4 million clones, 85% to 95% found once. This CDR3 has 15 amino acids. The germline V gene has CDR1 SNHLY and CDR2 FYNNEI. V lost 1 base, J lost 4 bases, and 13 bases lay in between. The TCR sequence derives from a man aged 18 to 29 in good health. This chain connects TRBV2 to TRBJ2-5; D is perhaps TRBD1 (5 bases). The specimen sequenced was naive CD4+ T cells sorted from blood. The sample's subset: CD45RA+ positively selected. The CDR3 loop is CASSEEGLIGETQYF. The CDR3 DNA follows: TGTGCCAGCAGTGAAGAGGGGTTGATAGGAGAGACCCAGTACTTC.